What follows are 7 T cell receptor beta chains derived from one specimen sequenced in a study of blood T cell repertoires in COVID-19. Using immunoSEQ multiplex PCR, the repertoire was profiled, and TCRdb retains in-frame clones only, with some absent. Among 150,000 or so clones, 75% to 85% were seen once, and the ten largest hold under 6%. The material sequenced was peripheral blood. These receptors all come from a woman of 80 years or more with active or convalescent COVID-19.

The genes are TRBV7-2 and TRBJ1-3; no definite D call. CDR3 length: 15 amino acids. Trimming shortened V by 4 bases and J by 0 bases, and 10 bases separated the two germline ends. The V gene's germline CDR1 is SGHTA and CDR2 FQGNSA. CDR3 DNA sequence: TGTGCCAGCAGCTCCCTTGGGAGCTCTGGAAACACCATATATTTT. It specifies CASSSLGSSGNTIYF.

J is TRBJ1-6 and V is TRBV27, with D hard to call. Between the trimmed V and J ends, which lost 5 bases and 0 bases, there was a span of 14 bases. The CDR3 contains 17 residues. Germline V CDR1 and CDR2: MNHEY, SMNVEV (reference sequence). CDR3 loop: CASSLVGESSYNSPLHF. The CDR3 DNA is TGTGCCAGCAGTCTGGTTGGGGAGAGCTCCTATAATTCACCCCTCCACTTT.

The CDR3 DNA follows: TGTGCCAGCAGGGCTACAGGGGTGCAAGAGACCCAGTACTTC. Amino acids: CASRATGVQETQYF. V gene TRBV7-9 combines with J gene TRBJ2-5; 7 bases are a match to TRBD1. The CDR3 runs to 14 residues. The trim removed 6 bases at V and 2 bases at J, leaving 6 bases unmatched. Germline V gene data show CDR1 as SEHNR and CDR2 as FQNEAQ (reference sequence).

V gene TRBV3-1 (or the pseudogene TRBV3-2) combines with J gene TRBJ2-5; a possible D gene is TRBD2 (6 bases). V was pared by 4 bases and J by 5 bases, with 17 bases between. CDR3 length: 15 amino acids. CDR1 is LGHDT, CDR2 YNNKEL, per germline (reference sequence). This chain's CDR3 is CASSPRDFGDETQYF. The CDR3 bases are TGTGCCAGCAGCCCCCGGGACTTCGGGGACGAGACCCAGTACTTC.

This rearrangement joins TRBV2 to TRBJ1-2; possibly TRBD1 for D (5 bases). CDR1 and CDR2 (germline): SNHLY, FYNNEI. Trimming pared 6 bases from V and 8 bases from J, leaving 16 bases between. This CDR3 is built from 13 residues. CDR3: CASSETAAGGYTF. As DNA, the CDR3 is TGTGCCAGCAGCGAGACAGCCGCCGGCGGCTACACCTTC.

This sequence joins TRBV18 and TRBJ1-5, with 10 bases lining up with TRBD1. With V trimmed by 6 bases and J by 4 bases, 9 bases remained unmatched. The CDR3 has 16 residues. The V gene's germline CDR1 is KGHSH and CDR2 LQKENI. The CDR3 coding sequence is TGTGCCAGCTCCTACTCCGGGACAGGGGAGAATCAGCCCCAGCATTTT. Encoded protein: CASSYSGTGENQPQHF.

The chain's CDR3 is CASSIGRQGIYGYTF. The CDR3, as DNA: TGTGCCAGTAGTATAGGGAGACAGGGGATCTATGGCTACACCTTC. The V gene is TRBV19, the J gene TRBJ1-2; TRBD1 matches 8 bases. CDR1 and CDR2 (germline): LNHDA, SQIVND (reference sequence). V was clipped by 1 base and J by 4 bases; unmatched bases: 5. There are 15 residues in the CDR3. The full variable domain, rest sourced from reference TRBV19 and TRBJ1-2, is DGGITQSPKYLFRKEGQNVTLSCEQNLNHDAMYWYRQDPGQGLRLIYYSQIVNDFQKGDIAEGYSVSREKKESFPLTVTSAQKNPTAFYLCASSIGRQGIYGYTFGSGTRLTVV.